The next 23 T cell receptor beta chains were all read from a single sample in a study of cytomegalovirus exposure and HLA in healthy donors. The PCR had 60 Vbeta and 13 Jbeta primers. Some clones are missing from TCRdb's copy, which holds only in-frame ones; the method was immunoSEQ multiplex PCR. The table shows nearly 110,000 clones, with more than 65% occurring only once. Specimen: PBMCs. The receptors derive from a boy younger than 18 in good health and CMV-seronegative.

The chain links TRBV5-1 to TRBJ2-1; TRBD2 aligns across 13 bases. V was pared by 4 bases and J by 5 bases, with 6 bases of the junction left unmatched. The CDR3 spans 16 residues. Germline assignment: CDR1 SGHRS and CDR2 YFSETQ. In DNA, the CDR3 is TGCGCCAGCAGCCGTACTAGCGGGGGGGCCAACAATGAGCAGTTCTTC. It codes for CASSRTSGGANNEQFF.

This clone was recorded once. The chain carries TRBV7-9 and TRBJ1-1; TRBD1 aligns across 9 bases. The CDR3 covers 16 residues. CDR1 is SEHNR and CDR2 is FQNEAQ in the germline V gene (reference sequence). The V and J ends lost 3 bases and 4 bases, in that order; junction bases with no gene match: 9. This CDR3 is CASSLADRGRGTEAFF. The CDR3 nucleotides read TGTGCCAGCAGCTTGGCGGACAGGGGCAGGGGCACTGAAGCTTTCTTT.

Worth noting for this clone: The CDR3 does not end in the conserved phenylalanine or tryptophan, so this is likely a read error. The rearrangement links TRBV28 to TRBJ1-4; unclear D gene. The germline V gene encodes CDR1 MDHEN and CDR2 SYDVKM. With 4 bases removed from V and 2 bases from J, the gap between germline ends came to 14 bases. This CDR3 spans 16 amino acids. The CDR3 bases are TGTGCCAGCAGTTCTACTCGGGGTAGCACTAATGAAAAACTGTTTGTT. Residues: CASSSTRGSTNEKLFV.

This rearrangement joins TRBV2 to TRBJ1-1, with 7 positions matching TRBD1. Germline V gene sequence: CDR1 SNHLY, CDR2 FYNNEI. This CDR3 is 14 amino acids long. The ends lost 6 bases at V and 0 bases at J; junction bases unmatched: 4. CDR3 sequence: CASSPQGLNTEAFF. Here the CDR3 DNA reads TGTGCCAGCAGCCCACAGGGGTTGAACACTGAAGCTTTCTTT.

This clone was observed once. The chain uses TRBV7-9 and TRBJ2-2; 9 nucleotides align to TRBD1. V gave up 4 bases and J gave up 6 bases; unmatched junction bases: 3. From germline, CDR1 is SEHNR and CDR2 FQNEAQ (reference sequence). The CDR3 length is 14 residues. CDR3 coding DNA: TGTGCCAGCAGCTCCGGACAGGGGCCCGGGGAGCTGTTTTTT. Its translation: CASSSGQGPGELFF.

CDR3 sequence (DNA): TGTGCCAGCAGGAATCCAGGGGCAGGGTACCAAGAGACCCAGTACTTC. Translating it yields CASRNPGAGYQETQYF. The chain is built from TRBV28 and TRBJ2-5; TRBD1 is a possible D gene (6 bases). The germline CDR1 and CDR2 sequences are MDHEN and SYDVKM. The CDR3 loop spans 16 amino acids. Trimming took 6 bases from V and 0 from J, leaving 17 bases between them.

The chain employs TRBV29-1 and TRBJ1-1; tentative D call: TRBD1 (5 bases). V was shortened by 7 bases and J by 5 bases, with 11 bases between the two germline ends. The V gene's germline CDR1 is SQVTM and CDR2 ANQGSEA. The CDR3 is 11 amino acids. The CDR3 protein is CSAQGETEAFF. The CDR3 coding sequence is TGCAGCGCCCAAGGGGAAACTGAAGCTTTCTTT.

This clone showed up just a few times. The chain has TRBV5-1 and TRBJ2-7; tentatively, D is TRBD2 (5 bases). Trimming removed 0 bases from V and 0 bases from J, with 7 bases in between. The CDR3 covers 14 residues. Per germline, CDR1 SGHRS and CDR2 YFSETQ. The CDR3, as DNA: TGCGCCAGCAGCTTGGAGGAGGACTCCTACGAGCAGTACTTC. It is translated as CASSLEEDSYEQYF.

The DNA of the CDR3 is TGCGCCAGCAGCCCTCTTCTAACCGACGGGGTTTCTAACTATGGCTACACCTTC. Translating it yields CASSPLLTDGVSNYGYTF. The rearrangement links TRBV5-1 to TRBJ1-2; D is undetermined. Germline V gene data show CDR1 as SGHRS and CDR2 as YFSETQ. V was pared by 4 bases and J by 0 bases, with 22 bases between. The CDR3 is 18 amino acids.

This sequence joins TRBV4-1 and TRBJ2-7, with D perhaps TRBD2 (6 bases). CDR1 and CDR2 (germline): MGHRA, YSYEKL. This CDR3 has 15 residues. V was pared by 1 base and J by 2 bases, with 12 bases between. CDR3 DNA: TGCGCCAGCAGCCAAGGTTGGGCGGGGACCTACGAGCAGTACTTC. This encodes CASSQGWAGTYEQYF.

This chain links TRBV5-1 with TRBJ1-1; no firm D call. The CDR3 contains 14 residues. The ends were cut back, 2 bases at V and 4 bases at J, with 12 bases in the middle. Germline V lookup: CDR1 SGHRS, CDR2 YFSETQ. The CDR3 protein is CASSFLGGSTEAFF. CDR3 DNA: TGCGCCAGCAGCTTTTTGGGTGGGAGCACTGAAGCTTTCTTT.

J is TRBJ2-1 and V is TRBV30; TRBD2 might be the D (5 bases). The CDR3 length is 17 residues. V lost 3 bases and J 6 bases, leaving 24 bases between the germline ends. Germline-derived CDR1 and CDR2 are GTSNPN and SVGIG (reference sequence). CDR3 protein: CAWSGALLAYGGNEQFF. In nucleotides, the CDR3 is TGTGCCTGGAGCGGCGCCCTCCTTGCCTACGGAGGCAATGAGCAGTTCTTC.

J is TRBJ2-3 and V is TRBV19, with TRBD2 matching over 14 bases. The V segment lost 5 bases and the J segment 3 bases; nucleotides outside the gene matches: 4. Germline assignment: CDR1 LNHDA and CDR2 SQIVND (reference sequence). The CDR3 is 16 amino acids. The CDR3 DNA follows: TGTGCCAGTAGTTCGACTAGCGGGAGGGCAACAGATACGCAGTATTTT. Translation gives CASSSTSGRATDTQYF.

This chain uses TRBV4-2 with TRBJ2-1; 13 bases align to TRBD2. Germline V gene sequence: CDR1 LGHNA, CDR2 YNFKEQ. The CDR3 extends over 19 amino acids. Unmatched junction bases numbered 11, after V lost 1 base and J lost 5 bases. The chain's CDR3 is CASSQVGRTSGSTHNEQFF. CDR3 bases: TGTGCCAGCAGCCAAGTCGGACGGACTAGCGGGAGTACCCACAATGAGCAGTTCTTC.

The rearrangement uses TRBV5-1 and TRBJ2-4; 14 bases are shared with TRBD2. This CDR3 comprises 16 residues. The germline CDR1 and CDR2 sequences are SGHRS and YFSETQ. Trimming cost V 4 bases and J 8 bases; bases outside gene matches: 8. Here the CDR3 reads CASSPGTSGRGDIQYF. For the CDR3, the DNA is TGCGCCAGCAGCCCCGGGACTAGCGGGAGAGGGGACATTCAGTACTTC.

CDR3 residues: CAISESTGFSYEQYF. CDR3 in DNA: TGTGCCATCAGTGAGTCGACAGGTTTTTCCTACGAGCAGTACTTC. The chain couples TRBV10-3 to TRBJ2-7, with a possible D match to TRBD1 (6 bases). This CDR3 is built from 15 residues. The V gene's germline CDR1 is ENHRY and CDR2 SYGVKD. Trimming pared 0 bases from V and 1 base from J, leaving 10 bases between.

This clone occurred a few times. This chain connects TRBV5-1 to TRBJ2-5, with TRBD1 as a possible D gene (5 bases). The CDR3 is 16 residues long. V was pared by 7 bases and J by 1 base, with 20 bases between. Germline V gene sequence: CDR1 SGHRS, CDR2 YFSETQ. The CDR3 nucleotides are TGCGCCAGCGCCCCCCGGCAGGGCAATATCCAAGAGACCCAGTACTTC. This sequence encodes CASAPRQGNIQETQYF.

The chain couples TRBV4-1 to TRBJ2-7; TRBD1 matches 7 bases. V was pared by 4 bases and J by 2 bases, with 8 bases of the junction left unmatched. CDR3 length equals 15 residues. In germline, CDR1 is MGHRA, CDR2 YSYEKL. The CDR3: CASSPLRGPTYEQYF. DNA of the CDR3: TGCGCCAGCAGCCCGCTGAGGGGGCCTACCTACGAGCAGTACTTC.

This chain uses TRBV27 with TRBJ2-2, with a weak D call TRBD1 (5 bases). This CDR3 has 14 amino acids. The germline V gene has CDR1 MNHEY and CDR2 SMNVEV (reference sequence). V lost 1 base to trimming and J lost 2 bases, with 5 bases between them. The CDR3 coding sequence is TGTGCCAGCAGTTTATGGACAAACACCGGGGAGCTGTTTTTT. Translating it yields CASSLWTNTGELFF.

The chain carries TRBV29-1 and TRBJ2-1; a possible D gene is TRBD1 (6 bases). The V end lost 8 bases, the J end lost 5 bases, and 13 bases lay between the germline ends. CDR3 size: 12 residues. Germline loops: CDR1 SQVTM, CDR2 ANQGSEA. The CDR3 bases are TGCAGCCCCTGGGGGCAAAACAATGAGCAGTTCTTC. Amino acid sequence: CSPWGQNNEQFF.

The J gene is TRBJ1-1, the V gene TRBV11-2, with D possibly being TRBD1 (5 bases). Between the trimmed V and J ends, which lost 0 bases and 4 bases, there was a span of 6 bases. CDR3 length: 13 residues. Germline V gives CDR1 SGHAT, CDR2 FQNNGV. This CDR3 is CASSLEGGTEAFF. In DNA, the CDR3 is TGTGCCAGCAGCTTAGAGGGGGGCACTGAAGCTTTCTTT.

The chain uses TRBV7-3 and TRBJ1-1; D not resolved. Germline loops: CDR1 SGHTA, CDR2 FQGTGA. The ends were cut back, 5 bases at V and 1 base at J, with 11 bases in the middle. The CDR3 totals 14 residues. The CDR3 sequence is CASSHGVENTEAFF. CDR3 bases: TGTGCCAGCAGCCACGGGGTAGAGAACACTGAAGCTTTCTTT.

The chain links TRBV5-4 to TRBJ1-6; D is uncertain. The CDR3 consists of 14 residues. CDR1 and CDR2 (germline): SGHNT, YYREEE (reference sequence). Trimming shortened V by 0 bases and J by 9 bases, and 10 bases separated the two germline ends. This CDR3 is CASSLGGDGSPLHF. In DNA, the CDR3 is TGTGCCAGCAGCTTGGGCGGAGACGGTTCACCCCTCCACTTT.